A single sample gave rise to the 3 T cell receptor beta chains below, sequenced in a study of Ad26.COV2.S vaccination and SARS-CoV-2 variants. Assay: immunoSEQ multiplex PCR; the TCRdb copy retains only in-frame clones and omits some. The sample includes roughly 500,000 clones, roughly nine tenths of them seen just once. The sample's treatment: roughly 20 received Ad26.COV2.S at low or high dose, single or two shots; several received placebo; per-sample allocation not given. Sampling was done on day 63 after the first vaccine or placebo injection. The sequences come from peripheral blood, collected in a trial of Ad26.COV2.S vaccine versus placebo. These TCRs come from a person aged 18-60 years who received the Ad26.COV2.S COVID-19 vaccine or a placebo.

The chain is built from TRBV21-1 and TRBJ1-5; no check of the table's D call, TRBD1, against the DNA was made. TRBV21-1 is noted as a pseudogene. This CDR3 has 15 amino acids. The CDR3 DNA is TGTGCCAGCGCCTCGACAGGGTCTAGAAATCAGCCCCAGCATTTT. Translated, it gives CASASTGSRNQPQHF.

The chain combines TRBV11-2 with TRBJ2-1; 10 nucleotides line up with TRBD2. Germline-derived CDR1 and CDR2 are SGHAT and FQNNGV. The CDR3 extends over 15 amino acids. V lost 3 bases and J lost 9; bases outside the gene matches: 8. The CDR3 DNA reads TGTGCCAGCAGCTTGGAAGGGGTAGCGGGGGGTGAGCAGTTCTTC. Translation gives CASSLEGVAGGEQFF.

This rearrangement joins TRBV28 to TRBJ1-2; D is possibly TRBD1 (6 bases). Germline V gene data show CDR1 as MDHEN and CDR2 as SYDVKM. The CDR3 runs to 14 residues. Trimming removed 4 bases at V and 8 bases at J, with 17 bases between. CDR3 in amino acids: CASSSPGGAEGYTF. CDR3 in DNA: TGTGCCAGCAGTTCGCCCGGGGGGGCGGAAGGCTACACCTTC.